These T cell receptor beta chains were read from a single sample in a study of pediatric ulcerative colitis. Method: immunoSEQ multiplex PCR; TCRdb's copy keeps in-frame clones and lacks some. The sample lists tens of thousands of clones, about nine tenths occurring once. Sequencing was done on a sample of blood. The origin of the receptors is a boy younger than 18 who was a control in a study of pediatric ulcerative colitis. The CDR3 runs from the conserved cysteine through the conserved F or W. D genes are given only for firm matches. Size values are once, few and many counts, or a class for expanded clones, and some rows have none.

d_call	v_call	clone_size	j_call	cdr3_nt	cdr3_aa
.	TRBV5-1	.	TRBJ1-1	TGCGCCAGCAGCTCCCTGTATAACACTGAAGCTTTCTTT	CASSSLYNTEAFF
.	TRBV19	once	TRBJ1-1	TGTGCCAGTAGTATTCTGGCGGAAGGGACTGAAGCTTTCTTT	CASSILAEGTEAFF
TRBD2	TRBV18	.	TRBJ2-3	TGTGCCAGCTCACCGATCCTCGAGTTAGCGGGAGGGACACATACGCAGTATTTT	CASSPILELAGGTHTQYF
.	TRBV9	.	TRBJ2-3	TGTGCCAGCAGCGAGGGAGGCGCAGATACGCAGTATTTT	CASSEGGADTQYF
TRBD2	TRBV2	.	TRBJ2-3	TGTGCCAGCAGTGAGTTGGCTAGCGGGGGGAGGGATACGCAGTATTTT	CASSELASGGRDTQYF
TRBD1	TRBV19	.	TRBJ2-1	TGTGCCAGTAGTATAGATCTAGGGACAGGTCCCTTGGAGCAGTTCTTC	CASSIDLGTGPLEQFF
.	TRBV7-9	.	TRBJ1-3	TGTGCCAGCAGCCATCCTTACTTTAACAGTGGAAACACCATATATTTT	CASSHPYFNSGNTIYF
.	TRBV7-2	once	TRBJ1-5	TGTGCCAGCAGCTACGTAGGGGGAAATCAGCCCCAGCATTTT	CASSYVGGNQPQHF
.	TRBV4-2	.	TRBJ1-3	TGTGCCAGCAGCCAATTCTCATCTGGAAACACCATATATTTT	CASSQFSSGNTIYF
TRBD1	TRBV6-6	.	TRBJ2-7	TGTGCGACGACAGGGGTCGCCTACGAGCAGTACTTC	CATTGVAYEQYF
.	TRBV5-1	.	TRBJ1-1	TGCGCCAGCAGCTTACCCGGGGACACTGAAGCTTTCTTT	CASSLPGDTEAFF
.	TRBV5-4	.	TRBJ2-2	TGTGCCAGACCCGCCAATAGCTCCTACACCGGGGAGCTGTTTTTT	CARPANSSYTGELFF
.	TRBV30	.	TRBJ1-3	TGTGCCTGGAGTGTACGGACATCCTCTGGAAACACCATATATTTT	CAWSVRTSSGNTIYF
TRBD2	TRBV6-1	.	TRBJ2-7	TGTGCCAGCAGTGAATATACTAGCGGGAAAATGTCCTACGAGCAGTACTTC	CASSEYTSGKMSYEQYF
.	TRBV5-6	.	TRBJ1-4	TGTGCCAGCAGCTCCCTCGGGGAGAGAGGAGAAAAACTGTTTTTT	CASSSLGERGEKLFF
TRBD2	TRBV13	.	TRBJ2-7	TGTGCCAGCAGCCCCAAGACTAGCGGGGGGGCCGGGGAGCAGTACTTC	CASSPKTSGGAGEQYF
.	TRBV7-8	.	TRBJ2-7	TGTGCCAGCGCTTGGACCGATTACGAGCAGTACTTC	CASAWTDYEQYF
.	TRBV23-1	.	TRBJ1-5	TGCGCCAGCAGTCAATTTCAGGCCCACAATCAGCCCCAGCATTTT	CASSQFQAHNQPQHF
.	TRBV6-6	.	TRBJ2-7	TGTGCCAGCAGGACAGACTCCTACGAGCAGTACTTC	CASRTDSYEQYF
.	TRBV5-1	.	TRBJ1-1	TGCGCCAGCAGGCCTGGACGGAGAAACACTGAAGCTTTCTTT	CASRPGRRNTEAFF
TRBD1	TRBV6-1	.	TRBJ1-2	TGTGCCACCCAGACAGGGGGCGCTGAGAATGGCTACACCTTC	CATQTGGAENGYTF
.	TRBV6-5	.	TRBJ2-7	TGTGCCAGCAGTTCCCTGGGGGAGCAGTACTTC	CASSSLGEQYF
.	TRBV4-1	.	TRBJ2-4	TGCGCCAGCAGCCCGGGACTTCCGAAGGGGTCCAAAAACATTCAGTACTTC	CASSPGLPKGSKNIQYF
TRBD1	TRBV27	.	TRBJ1-1	TGTGCCAGCAGTCTAGATACGGACAGGGGTCTTGAAGCTTTCTTT	CASSLDTDRGLEAFF
.	TRBV12-5	.	TRBJ1-5	TGTGCTAGTGGTTTCTGCCCCGCCCTAAATAGCAATCAGCCCCAGCATTTT	CASGFCPALNSNQPQHF
.	TRBV5-1	.	TRBJ1-2	TGCGCCAGCAGCTTGGGGCAGGGGAAGGATGGCTACACCTTC	CASSLGQGKDGYTF
TRBD2	TRBV11-2	.	TRBJ2-3	TGTGCCAGCAGCTTAGTAGGCCCGGGACTAGCAGGGAGCACAGATACGCAGTATTTT	CASSLVGPGLAGSTDTQYF
TRBD2	TRBV18	.	TRBJ2-5	TGTGCCAGCTCACGTTTTCCGGGACTAGCGGGAGAGAGAGAGACCCAGTACTTC	CASSRFPGLAGERETQYF
.	TRBV19	.	TRBJ2-2	TGTGCCAGTAGGGCACAGGAGACCGGGGAGCTGTTTTTT	CASRAQETGELFF
.	TRBV6-4	.	TRBJ2-3	TGTGCCAGCAGTGACTCCCCAGAATTCACAGATACGCAGTATTTT	CASSDSPEFTDTQYF
.	TRBV19	.	TRBJ2-2	TGTGCCAGTAAGGTCGGGAACACCGGGGAGCTGTTTTTT	CASKVGNTGELFF
.	TRBV18	.	TRBJ1-1	TGTGCCAGCTCGCAATACGGGACCGATAAAACATTCAACACTGAAGCTTTCTTT	CASSQYGTDKTFNTEAFF
.	TRBV19	once	TRBJ2-5	TGTGCCAGTAGTATTGTTCACTGGGAGACCCAGTACTTC	CASSIVHWETQYF
TRBD1	TRBV4-2	.	TRBJ1-1	TGTGCCAGCAGCCAAGACTACCTTAGCCGGGACAGGGAGCAGGAGAACACTGAAGCTTTCTTT	CASSQDYLSRDREQENTEAFF
TRBD2	TRBV9	.	TRBJ2-7	TGTGCCAGCAGCGGGGGACTATTCTCCTACGAGCAGTACTTC	CASSGGLFSYEQYF
.	TRBV5-6	once	TRBJ1-1	TGTGCCAGCAGCTTCTGGAACACTGAAGCTTTCTTT	CASSFWNTEAFF